This T cell receptor (beta chain) stems from a study of T-cell reconstitution after alpha-beta-depleted transplantation in children. Unique molecular identifiers featured in how the TCRbeta library was prepared. TCRdb re-derived calls from the PCR reads in MiXCR, one entry per CDR3 protein. The data contain about 470,000 distinct CDR3 sequences, 43% of them singletons. The V and J ends lost 7 bases and 0 bases, in that order; junction bases with no gene match: 8. Germline values: CDR1 DFQATT, CDR2 SNEGSKA (reference sequence). The CDR3 runs to 15 residues. This clonotype occurred many times. What it binds is unknown. Whole-study results and caveats: TCRbeta diversity was high at day 60 in some patients (a result of surviving recipient T cells and thymic progenitors). In patients about two months after transplant, alpha-beta T cells reportedly arose from several hundred expanded graft clones. The authors attributed T-cell counts and diversity one year after transplant mostly to newly produced T cells.

This clonotype was sampled from a girl aged 2 to 9 with aplastic anemia, due to receive a stem cell transplant. V gene TRBV20-1 combines with J gene TRBJ1-3; 8 positions match TRBD1. Here the sequenced sample was PBMCs, taken before TCRalphabeta/CD19-depleted stem cell transplant. The CDR3 DNA reads as TGCAGTGGGTACCAGGGGGCCCTCTCTGGAAACACCATATATTTT. Encoded protein: CSGYQGALSGNTIYF.